This T cell receptor (beta chain) was sequenced in a study of T-cell reconstitution after alpha-beta-depleted transplantation in children (dated by TCRdb to the mid-2010s). Regarding the research as a whole: The study quantitatively tracked T-cell immune reconstitution after TCRalphabeta/CD19-depleted allogeneic hematopoietic cell transplantation in children using TCR repertoire profiling.

The library was generated by PCR. Sequenced on an Illumina HiSeq 2500. Molecular barcoding was employed in the preparation of TCR libraries, with unique molecular identifiers being used to normalize TCRbeta repertoire quantification. Using fastp at Q25 and MiXCR, TCRdb reprocessed the public reads and kept productive beta chains. Identical CDR3 proteins give one entry, which carries the most common genes and DNA. The sample includes about 460,000 distinct CDR3 sequences, with about an eighth observed a single time. About 6% of the sample lies in the top ten. The CDR3 spans 18 residues, from the cysteine through the phenylalanine. Kept here is only the CDR3 DNA, which spans 54 bases and is read in frame from base 1. CDR1 and CDR2 are drawn from the germline V gene: LGHNA, YNFKEQ. Germline trimming: 1 base from V, 1 base from J; junction bases outside gene matches: 11. As regards this clonotype: Its specific antigen is unknown. No base quality information exists; no much larger clone differs at one position.

The sequence derives from a human donor who donated a stem cell graft to a child with combined immunodeficiency. This specimen consisted of PBMCs from the stem cell graft donor, obtained from the stem cell graft. Rearrangement joined TRBV4-2 to TRBJ2-5, with 8 central nucleotides matching TRBD2. The DNA sequence is as follows: TGTGCCAGCAGCCAAGGTGGTCCAGCGGGAGCCCTCCAAGAGACCCAGTACTTC. Its protein reads: CASSQGGPAGALQETQYF.